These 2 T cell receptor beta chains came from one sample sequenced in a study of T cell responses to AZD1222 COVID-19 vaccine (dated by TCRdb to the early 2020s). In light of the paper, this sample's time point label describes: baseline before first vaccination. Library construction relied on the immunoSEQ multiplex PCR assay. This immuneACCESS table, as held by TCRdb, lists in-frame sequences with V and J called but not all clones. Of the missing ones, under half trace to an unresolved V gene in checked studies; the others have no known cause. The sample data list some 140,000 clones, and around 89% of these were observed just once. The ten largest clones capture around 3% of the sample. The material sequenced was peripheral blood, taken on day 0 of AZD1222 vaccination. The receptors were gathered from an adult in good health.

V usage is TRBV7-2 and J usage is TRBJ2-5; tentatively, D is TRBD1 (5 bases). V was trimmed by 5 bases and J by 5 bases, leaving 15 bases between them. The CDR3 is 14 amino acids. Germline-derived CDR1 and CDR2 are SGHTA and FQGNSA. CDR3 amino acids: CASSRAGIVETQYF. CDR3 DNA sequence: TGTGCCAGCAGCCGCGCAGGGATTGTGGAGACCCAGTACTTC.

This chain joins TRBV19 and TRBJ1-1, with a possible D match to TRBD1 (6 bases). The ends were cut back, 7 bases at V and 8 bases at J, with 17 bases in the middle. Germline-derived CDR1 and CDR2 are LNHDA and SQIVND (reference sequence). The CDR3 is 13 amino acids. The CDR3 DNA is TGTGCCAGTACCCGGTCGGGGGGGCGAGAAGCTTTCTTT. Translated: CASTRSGGREAFF.